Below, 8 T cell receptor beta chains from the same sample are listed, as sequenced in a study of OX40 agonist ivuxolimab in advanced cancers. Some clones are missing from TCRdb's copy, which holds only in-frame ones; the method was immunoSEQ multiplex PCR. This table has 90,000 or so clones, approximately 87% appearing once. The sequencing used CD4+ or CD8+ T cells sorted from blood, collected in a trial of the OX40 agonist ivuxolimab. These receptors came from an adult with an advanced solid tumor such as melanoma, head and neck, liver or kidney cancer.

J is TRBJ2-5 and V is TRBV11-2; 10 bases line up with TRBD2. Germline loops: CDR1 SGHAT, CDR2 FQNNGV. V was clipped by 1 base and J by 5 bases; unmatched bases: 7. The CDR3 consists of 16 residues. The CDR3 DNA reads TGTGCCAGCAGCTTAGGGACTAGCGGTTCGTGGGAGACCCAGTACTTC. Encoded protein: CASSLGTSGSWETQYF.

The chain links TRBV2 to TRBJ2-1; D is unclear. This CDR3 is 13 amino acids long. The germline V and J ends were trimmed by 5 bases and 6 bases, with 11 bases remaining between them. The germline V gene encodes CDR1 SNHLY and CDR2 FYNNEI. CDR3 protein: CASSRLPSNEQFF. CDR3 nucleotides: TGTGCCAGCAGTCGGCTTCCCAGCAATGAGCAGTTCTTC.

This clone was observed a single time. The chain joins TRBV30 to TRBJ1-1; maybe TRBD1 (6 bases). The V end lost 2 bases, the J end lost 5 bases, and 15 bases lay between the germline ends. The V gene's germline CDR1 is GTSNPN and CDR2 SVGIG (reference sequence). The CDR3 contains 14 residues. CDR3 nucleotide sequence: TGTGCCTGGAGTAGGGGGGGAGATGGGACTGAAGCTTTCTTT. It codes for CAWSRGGDGTEAFF.

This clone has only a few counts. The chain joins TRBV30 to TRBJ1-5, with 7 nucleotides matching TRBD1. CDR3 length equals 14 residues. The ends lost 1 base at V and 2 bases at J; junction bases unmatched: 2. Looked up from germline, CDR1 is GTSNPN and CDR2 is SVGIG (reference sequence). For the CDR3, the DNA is TGTGCCTGGAGTGAGGGGACAGGCAATCAGCCCCAGCATTTT. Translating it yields CAWSEGTGNQPQHF.

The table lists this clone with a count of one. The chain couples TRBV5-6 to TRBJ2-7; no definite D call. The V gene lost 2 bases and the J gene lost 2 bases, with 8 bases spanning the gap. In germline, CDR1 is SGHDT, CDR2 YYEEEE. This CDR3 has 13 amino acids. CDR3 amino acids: CASSFGRTYEQYF. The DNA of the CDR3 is TGTGCCAGCAGCTTTGGCAGGACCTACGAGCAGTACTTC.

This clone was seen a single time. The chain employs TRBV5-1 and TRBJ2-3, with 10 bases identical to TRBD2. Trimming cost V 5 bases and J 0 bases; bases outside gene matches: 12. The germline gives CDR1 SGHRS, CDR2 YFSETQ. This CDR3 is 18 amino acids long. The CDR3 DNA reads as TGCGCCAGCAGATTTCTAGCGGGGGCAGGTGGGAGCACAGATACGCAGTATTTT. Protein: CASRFLAGAGGSTDTQYF.

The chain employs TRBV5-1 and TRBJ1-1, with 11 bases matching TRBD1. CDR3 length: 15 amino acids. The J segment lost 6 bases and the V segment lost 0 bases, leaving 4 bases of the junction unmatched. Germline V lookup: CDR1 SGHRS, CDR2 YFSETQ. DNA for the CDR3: TGCGCCAGCAGCTTGGATGGGACAGGGGGTCCTGAAGCTTTCTTT. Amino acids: CASSLDGTGGPEAFF.

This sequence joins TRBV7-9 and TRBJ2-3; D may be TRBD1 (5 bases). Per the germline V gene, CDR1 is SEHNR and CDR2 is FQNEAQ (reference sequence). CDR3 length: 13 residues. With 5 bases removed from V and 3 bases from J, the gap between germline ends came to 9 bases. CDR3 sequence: CASSTRQTDTQYF. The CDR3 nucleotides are TGTGCCAGCAGCACAAGACAGACAGATACGCAGTATTTT. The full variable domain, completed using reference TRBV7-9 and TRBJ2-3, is DTGVSQNPRHKITKRGQNVTFRCDPISEHNRLYWYRQTLGQGPEFLTYFQNEAQLEKSRLLSDRFSAERPKGSFSTLEIQRTEQGDSAMYLCASSTRQTDTQYFGPGTRLTVL.